This T cell receptor beta chain is from a study of post-analysis software for immune sequencing data (dated by TCRdb to between 2014 and 2016). Background on the whole study: The recorded disease courses included relapsing-remitting, secondary progressive and progressive-relapsing multiple sclerosis, and some patients had no subtype annotation. The patient repertoires were set against ten to eleven previously published healthy control repertoires from donors whose ages ranged from roughly 6 to 25 years. A subset of samples was prepared in parallel using single-end sample barcoding, then pooled and co-amplified after Illumina adapter ligation.

Receptor amplification or capture employed PCR. The reads were generated on an Illumina HiSeq 2500. To reduce PCR and sequencing biases, unique molecular identifiers were incorporated into the TCR beta cDNA libraries. Every 1 to 10 million input T cells yielded roughly 500,000 cDNA molecules, meaning each molecule approximated one T cell. The patient libraries were prepared and sequenced using the same protocol as the earlier healthy control dataset. Within a given batch, samples were prepared together, multiplexed and sequenced on the same HiSeq lane. The study's own analysis went as follows. MIGEC handled the raw barcoded reads, throwing out single-read molecular identifier groups before consensus assembly and CDR3 extraction. VDJtools was used for post-analysis of the clonotype tables, and diversity was normalized by down-sampling every dataset to the size of the smallest sample. To correct batch-related cross-sample contamination, repertoire overlap clustering matched CDR3 amino acid sequences but not nucleotide sequences. The raw public reads went through TCRdb reprocessing: fastp at Q25, MiXCR clone calling, in-frame beta chains kept. Identical CDR3 protein sequences are pooled into one entry, listed with their most common genes and DNA. It is TCRdb's table, rather than the study itself, that gives the V and J calls and clone size. This sample is represented by roughly 600,000 distinct CDR3 sequences; around 40% of them were singletons. Of the sample, about 1.8% falls within the top ten clones.

To demonstrate the VDJtools post-analysis software, the study profiled TCR beta repertoires from the peripheral blood of 13 young patients with multiple sclerosis. The multiple sclerosis patients were children and adolescents between about 6 and 15 years of age. With regard to this clonotype: Which antigen it targets is not known. No base-level quality is on record; no much larger clone is a single base apart.

What the authors observed across the whole study: The multiple sclerosis patient group was slightly younger than the control group. Roughly 5 TRBV segments, including TRBV5-6, TRBV5-1 and TRBV20-1, were significantly more frequent in patients than controls. Multiple sclerosis patients had significantly lower normalized Chao1 diversity than controls, a result that suggests substantial peripheral T-cell clonal expansion. Direct clustering with F measure revealed strong co-clustering of samples prepared in the same batch, which led to a batch-effect correction.

CDR1 is given as DFQATT and CDR2 as SNEGSKA, both from the germline V gene (reference sequence). Reading from cysteine to phenylalanine, the CDR3 counts 15 amino acids. The DNA shown is the 45-base CDR3, in frame from base 1. V lost 1 base and J lost 0 bases, and the count of bases not matched to a germline gene is 4. The sequence joins TRBV20-1 to TRBJ2-7, with TRBD2 matching 9 junction bases. Sequenced sample: blood. The TCR sequence derives from a girl between 5 and 17 years old with multiple sclerosis. The DNA is as follows: TGCAGTGCTAGAGGCGGGGGGGTCAGCTCCTACGAGCAGTACTTC. Translated, it reads CSARGGGVSSYEQYF.